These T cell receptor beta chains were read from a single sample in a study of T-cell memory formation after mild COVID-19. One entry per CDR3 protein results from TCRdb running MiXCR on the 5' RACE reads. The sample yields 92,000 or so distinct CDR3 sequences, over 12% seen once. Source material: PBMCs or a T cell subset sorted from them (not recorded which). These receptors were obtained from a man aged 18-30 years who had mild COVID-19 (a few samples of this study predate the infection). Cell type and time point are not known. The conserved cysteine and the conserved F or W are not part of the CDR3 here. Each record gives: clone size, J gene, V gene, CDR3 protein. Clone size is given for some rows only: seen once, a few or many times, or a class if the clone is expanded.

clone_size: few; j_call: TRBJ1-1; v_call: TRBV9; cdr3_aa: ASSAIRTGPSMTEAF
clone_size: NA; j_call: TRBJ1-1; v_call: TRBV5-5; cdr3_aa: ASTGDSFEAF
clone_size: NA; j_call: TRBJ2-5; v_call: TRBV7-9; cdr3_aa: ASSPRETQY
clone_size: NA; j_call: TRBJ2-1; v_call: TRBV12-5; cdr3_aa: ASGLGDRAYEQF
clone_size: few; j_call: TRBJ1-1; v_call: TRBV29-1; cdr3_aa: SVVRQGRTEAF
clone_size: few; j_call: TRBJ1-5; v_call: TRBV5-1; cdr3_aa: ASSNGTGSNQPQH
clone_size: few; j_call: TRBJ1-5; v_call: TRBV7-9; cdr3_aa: ASSLFNQPQH
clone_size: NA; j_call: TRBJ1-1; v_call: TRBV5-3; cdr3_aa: ARSFEGTGNTEAF
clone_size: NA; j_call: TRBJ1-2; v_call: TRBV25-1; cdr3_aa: ASSEDDGPRDGYT
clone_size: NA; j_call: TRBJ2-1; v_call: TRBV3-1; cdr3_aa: ASSQEGLVSYNEQF
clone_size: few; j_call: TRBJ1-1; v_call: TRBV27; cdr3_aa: ASSLSMLNTEAF
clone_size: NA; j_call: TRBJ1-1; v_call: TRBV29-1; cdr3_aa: SVETVAAVEAF
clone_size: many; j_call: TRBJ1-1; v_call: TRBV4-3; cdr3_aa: ASSQAAHAGNTEAF
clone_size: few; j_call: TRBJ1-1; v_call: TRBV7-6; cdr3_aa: ASSLSDRANTEAF
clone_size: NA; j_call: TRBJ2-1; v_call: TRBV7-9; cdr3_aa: ASNKAGTGHDNEQF
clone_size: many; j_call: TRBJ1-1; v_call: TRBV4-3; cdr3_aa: ASSQRPLGTEAF
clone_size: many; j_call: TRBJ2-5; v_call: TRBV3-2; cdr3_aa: ASSPGLAGKQETQY
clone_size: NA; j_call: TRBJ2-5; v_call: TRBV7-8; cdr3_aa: ASSEGWETQY
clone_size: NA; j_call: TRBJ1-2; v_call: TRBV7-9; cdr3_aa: ASSRPPGTNYGYT
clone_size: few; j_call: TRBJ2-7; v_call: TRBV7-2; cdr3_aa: ASSGTVNYEQY
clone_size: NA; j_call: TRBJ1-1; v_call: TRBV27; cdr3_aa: ASSLDEYTEAF
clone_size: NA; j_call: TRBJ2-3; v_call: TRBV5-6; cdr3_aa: ASSLLSDTQY
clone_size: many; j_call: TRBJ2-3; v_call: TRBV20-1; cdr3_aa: SARDIASGDADTQY
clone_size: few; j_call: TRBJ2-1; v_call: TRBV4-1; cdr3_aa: ASSQEIAGDEQF
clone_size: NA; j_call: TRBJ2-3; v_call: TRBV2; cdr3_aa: ASNPGLGTDTQY
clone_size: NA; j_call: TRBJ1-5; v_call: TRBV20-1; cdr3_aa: SASGGGIDDQPQH